This is a list of T cell receptor beta chains from one sample in a study of T-cell reconstitution after alpha-beta-depleted transplantation in children. TCRdb redid the calling of the PCR reads with MiXCR, one entry per CDR3 protein. Of 500,000 to 600,000 distinct CDR3 sequences in the sample, around 16% were seen once. Material: PBMCs from the stem cell graft donor, obtained from the stem cell graft. The receptor source for this set is a human donor who donated a stem cell graft to a child with acute lymphoblastic leukemia. The CDR3 runs from the conserved cysteine through the conserved F or W. A D gene is named only where the DNA matches it firmly. Only some rows state a clone size, as once, few, many or a class for expanded clones.

abundance: few
d_gene: .
v_gene: TRBV5-1
j_gene: TRBJ2-1
CDR3aa: CASSLPVGLHEQFF
CDR3nt: TGCGCCAGCAGCTTGCCTGTTGGACTCCATGAGCAGTTCTTC

abundance: many
d_gene: TRBD1
v_gene: TRBV20-1
j_gene: TRBJ2-7
CDR3aa: CSARVPGQAEQYF
CDR3nt: TGCAGTGCTAGAGTCCCTGGACAGGCCGAGCAGTACTTC

abundance: .
d_gene: TRBD1
v_gene: TRBV29-1
j_gene: TRBJ2-5
CDR3aa: CSVEEWGRGQGETQYF
CDR3nt: TGCAGCGTTGAAGAATGGGGCAGGGGGCAGGGGGAGACCCAGTACTTC

abundance: few
d_gene: .
v_gene: TRBV5-1
j_gene: TRBJ2-3
CDR3aa: CASKGPPDTQYF
CDR3nt: TGCGCCAGCAAGGGGCCACCAGATACGCAGTATTTT

abundance: .
d_gene: TRBD1
v_gene: TRBV15
j_gene: TRBJ2-2
CDR3aa: CATSRTGDTGELFF
CDR3nt: TGTGCCACCAGCCGGACAGGGGACACCGGGGAGCTGTTTTTT

abundance: few
d_gene: TRBD1
v_gene: TRBV7-3
j_gene: TRBJ2-2
CDR3aa: CASRPRGGGGELFF
CDR3nt: TGTGCCAGCAGGCCTCGAGGGGGCGGCGGGGAGCTGTTTTTT

abundance: few
d_gene: .
v_gene: TRBV7-2
j_gene: TRBJ2-6
CDR3aa: CASSLFGPGANVLTF
CDR3nt: TGTGCCAGCAGCTTATTCGGCCCTGGGGCCAACGTCCTGACTTTC

abundance: .
d_gene: .
v_gene: TRBV6-1
j_gene: TRBJ2-2
CDR3aa: CASRFLQGTGELFF
CDR3nt: TGTGCCAGCAGGTTCCTTCAGGGTACCGGGGAGCTGTTTTTT

abundance: few
d_gene: TRBD2
v_gene: TRBV15
j_gene: TRBJ2-1
CDR3aa: CATSVAGGAYNEQFF
CDR3nt: TGTGCCACCAGCGTAGCGGGAGGGGCCTACAATGAGCAGTTCTTC

abundance: .
d_gene: TRBD1
v_gene: TRBV20-1
j_gene: TRBJ1-1
CDR3aa: CSAGDPLGQGAEAFF
CDR3nt: TGCAGTGCTGGGGACCCTTTGGGACAGGGGGCTGAAGCTTTCTTT

abundance: .
d_gene: TRBD1
v_gene: TRBV6-1
j_gene: TRBJ1-2
CDR3aa: CASNNADRGNYGYTF
CDR3nt: TGTGCCAGCAATAACGCGGACAGGGGCAACTATGGCTACACCTTC

abundance: .
d_gene: TRBD1
v_gene: TRBV7-9
j_gene: TRBJ2-4
CDR3aa: CASSLAPTGGGTNIQYF
CDR3nt: TGTGCCAGCAGCTTAGCGCCCACAGGGGGCGGCACAAACATTCAGTACTTC

abundance: few
d_gene: .
v_gene: TRBV20-1
j_gene: TRBJ1-1
CDR3aa: CSAKGSIEAFF
CDR3nt: TGCAGTGCCAAGGGATCGATCGAAGCTTTCTTT

abundance: .
d_gene: .
v_gene: TRBV6-5
j_gene: TRBJ1-3
CDR3aa: CASSYSPIHQDTIYF
CDR3nt: TGTGCCAGCAGTTACTCCCCAATACACCAAGACACCATATATTTT

abundance: .
d_gene: .
v_gene: TRBV9
j_gene: TRBJ2-1
CDR3aa: CASSGLRRRNEQFF
CDR3nt: TGTGCCAGCAGCGGACTAAGAAGGAGGAATGAGCAGTTCTTC